This T cell receptor beta chain was found in a study of post-analysis software for immune sequencing data. Study summary: Multiple sclerosis in the patients followed relapsing-remitting, secondary progressive and progressive-relapsing courses. Study-level findings and limits: There were four or five TRBV segments more frequent in patients than controls, and TRBV5-6, TRBV5-1 and TRBV20-1 were among them. By F measure, samples from a shared preparation batch strongly co-clustered. In multiple sclerosis, normalized Chao1 diversity was significantly below that of controls.

Between the trimmed V and J ends, which lost 0 bases and 4 bases, there was a span of 13 bases. Germline values: CDR1 LNHNV, CDR2 YYDKDF (reference sequence). The CDR3 loop spans 16 amino acids. This clonotype was seen only a few times. Its antigen is not known. The library was made from cDNA and included unique molecular identifiers. From about 1 to 10 million T cells, 500,000 or so cDNA molecules were obtained. TCRdb reanalysed the PCR reads using MiXCR and keeps one entry per CDR3 protein. The sample has about 560,000 distinct CDR3 sequences, around 40% seen once; the top ten hold 1.7%. V usage is TRBV15 and J usage is TRBJ2-1, with D possibly being TRBD1 (6 bases). The sequence was collected from a girl aged 10 to 17 with multiple sclerosis. The specimen was blood. This CDR3 reads CATSRDWTEPYNEQFF. CDR3 DNA: TGTGCCACCAGCAGAGACTGGACAGAACCATACAATGAGCAGTTCTTC.